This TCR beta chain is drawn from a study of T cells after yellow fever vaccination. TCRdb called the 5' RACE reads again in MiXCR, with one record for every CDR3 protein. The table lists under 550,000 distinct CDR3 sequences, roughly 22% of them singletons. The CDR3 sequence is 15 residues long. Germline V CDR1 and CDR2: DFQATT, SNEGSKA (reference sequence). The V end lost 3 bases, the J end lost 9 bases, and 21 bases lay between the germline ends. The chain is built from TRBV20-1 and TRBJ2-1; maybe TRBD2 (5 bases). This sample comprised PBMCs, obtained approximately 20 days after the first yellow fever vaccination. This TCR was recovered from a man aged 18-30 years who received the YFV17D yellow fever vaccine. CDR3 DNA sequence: TGCAGTGCTAGGGGCGGCAGGCGCTGGGCGGGTGAGCAGTTCTTC. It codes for CSARGGRRWAGEQFF.